This entry concerns a single TCR beta chain. This clone showed up just a few times. This receptor's antigen is unknown. Qualities for individual bases were not recorded, and no much larger clone is one base off. In the prospective study, participants were roughly 18 to 95 years old, resided in about two dozen geographic areas of the United States, and were enrolled through a virtual design. To assign participants to cohorts, the prospective study relied on clinical history that participants themselves reported in a screening survey and a study questionnaire. For ImmuneRACE Cohort 3, a participant was defined as recovered based on two consecutive negative NP/OP PCR tests, clearance by a healthcare professional, or resolution of symptoms. In the prospective study, whole blood, serum and a nasopharyngeal or oropharyngeal swab were collected from each participant by mobile phlebotomists. Additional blood draws and questionnaires over an approximately two-month period could optionally be provided by prospective study participants. Before DNA extraction, blood samples from the prospective study were shipped at room temperature or frozen.

The sample is drawn from a study of blood T cell repertoires in COVID-19 (dated by TCRdb to the early 2020s). Regarding the complete study: Samples covering the acute and convalescent phases of COVID-19 were provided by collaborators in the United States, Italy and Spain. The material from the prospective study consisted of cDNA or gDNA derived from T cells, B-cell-depleted T cells, or PBMCs. The dataset comprised deeply sampled blood TCRbeta repertoires from subjects exposed to, actively infected with, or recovered from COVID-19. The repertoires were released in a freely available public database meant as a resource for research on the immune response to SARS-CoV-2. Samples came from the ongoing ImmuneRACE study (first 160 participants) plus 1,254 subjects from 6 global collaborators. Nearly every sample came with metadata listing a de-identified subject ID, COVID-19 status, age in years and sex. Where available, HLA class I and class II types were taken from metadata supplied by the sample provider and were not determined by assay-based typing. General study outcomes and caveats: The amount of clinical and demographic metadata varied by source and participant and was provided uncurated.

CDR3 length: 15 amino acids, cysteine to phenylalanine. This entry keeps only the CDR3 DNA: 45 bases, framed from base 1. Based on the germline V gene, the CDR1 and CDR2 sequences are ENHRY and SYGVKD. V is cut by 8 bases and J by 1 base, and the space between the germline ends is 17 bases. TCRbeta CDR3 regions were amplified from genomic DNA using the immunoSEQ Assay, a bias-controlled multiplex PCR. The study's processing was this. Nucleated cell counts per sample were estimated from amplification of reference gene primers within the assay. Sequence reads were collapsed and filtered to measure the absolute abundance of every unique TCRbeta CDR3 rearrangement. For each sample, productive Simpson clonality was calculated as the square root of Simpson's diversity index across productive rearrangements. Imported from immuneACCESS, the table was reduced by TCRdb to in-frame sequences with V and J called. These copies leave out some clones; in studies compared against another copy, an unresolved V gene accounts for under half, and the cause of the remainder is not known. V and J calls and clone size come straight from that table; D and trimming were deduced from the DNA. For this sample the table gives about 250,000 clones, of which 80% to 90% were detected only once. The ten largest clones take up 3.5% to 4.5% of the sample.

Sequencing was done on a sample of PBMCs or T cells enriched from blood (not recorded which). The sequence was collected from a woman in her 30s who had recovered from COVID-19. The chain employs TRBV10-3 and TRBJ1-1; a tentative D call is TRBD1 (5 bases match). The bases are TGTGCCATCCAGGCGGAGGGACTAAGGAACACTGAAGCTTTCTTT. This codes for CAIQAEGLRNTEAFF.